The present entry profiles one T cell receptor beta chain with its context. This record comes from a study of somatic mutations in cytotoxic T cells in rheumatoid arthritis. Study details: Flow cytometry sorted some V beta antibody-stained T-cell populations to nearly 100% purity, V beta1+ cells among them being sequenced for TCRB.

The investigators isolated CD4+ and CD8+ cells by positive magnetic bead selection and checked their purity by flow cytometry. The CDR3 contains 17 residues. In germline, CDR1 is LNHNV, CDR2 YYDKDF (reference sequence). V shed 0 bases and J 4 bases; nucleotides not matched to a gene: 8. This table comes from immunoSEQ multiplex PCR, and its TCRdb copy is limited to in-frame clones, with some not included. This sample yields 6,000 to 9,000 clones, of which roughly 82% are seen a single time; 15% to 19% belongs to the top ten. J is TRBJ2-5 and V is TRBV15; TRBD2 agrees at 10 bases. The sequenced sample consisted of CD8+ T cells sorted from blood. This sequence was found in an adult with rheumatoid arthritis. The chain's CDR3 is CATSRDLRLAGAETQYF. CDR3 nucleotide sequence: TGTGCCACCAGCAGAGATCTTAGGCTAGCGGGGGCAGAGACCCAGTACTTC.